This record covers a single T cell receptor beta chain. The data stem from a study of blood T cell repertoires in COVID-19. Looking at the study overall: Specimens from acute and convalescent COVID-19 originated in the United States, Italy and Spain.

Trimming at V came to 3 bases and at J to 5 bases, leaving 11 bases not matched to a gene. This CDR3 has 16 residues. Germline loops: CDR1 SGHTA, CDR2 FQGNSA. Assay used: immunoSEQ multiplex PCR; TCRdb lists only in-frame clones, some missing. The table includes over 30,000 clones, over 80% detected once. Material: peripheral blood. The chain has TRBV7-2 and TRBJ2-5; 8 nucleotides match TRBD1. The TCR was taken from a human donor in a cohort sampled during active COVID-19. The CDR3 reads CASSFRQGIVGETQYF. The CDR3 coding sequence is TGTGCCAGCAGCTTCCGACAGGGGATTGTAGGGGAGACCCAGTACTTC.